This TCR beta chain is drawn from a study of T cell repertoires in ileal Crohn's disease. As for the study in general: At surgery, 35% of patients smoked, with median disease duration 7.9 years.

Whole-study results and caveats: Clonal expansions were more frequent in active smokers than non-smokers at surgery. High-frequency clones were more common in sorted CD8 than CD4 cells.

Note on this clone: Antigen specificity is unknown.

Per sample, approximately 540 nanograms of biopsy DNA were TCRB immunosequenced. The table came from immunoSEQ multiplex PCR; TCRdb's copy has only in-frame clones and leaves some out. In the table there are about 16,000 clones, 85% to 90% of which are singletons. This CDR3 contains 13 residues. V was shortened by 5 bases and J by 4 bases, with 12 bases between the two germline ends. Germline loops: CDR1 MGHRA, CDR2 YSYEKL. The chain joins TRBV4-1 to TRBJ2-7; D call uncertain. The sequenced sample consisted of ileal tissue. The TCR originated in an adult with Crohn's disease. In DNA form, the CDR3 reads TGCGCCAGCAGCATCTCCTGGGCATACGAGCAGTACTTC. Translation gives CASSISWAYEQYF.